This is a list of T cell receptor beta chains from one sample in a study of T-cell reconstitution after alpha-beta-depleted transplantation in children. TCRdb itself ran the PCR reads through MiXCR, one entry per CDR3 protein. In the table there are around 370,000 distinct CDR3 sequences, about 9.3% of which are singletons. Sequenced material: PBMCs from the stem cell graft donor, taken from the stem cell graft. The receptor set was obtained from a human donor who donated a stem cell graft to a child with acute lymphoblastic leukemia. Both conserved end residues are part of each CDR3. The D gene is left open where the match is weak. Not all rows give a size; the values are once, few, many and, for expanded clones, a class.

J,size,D,V,CDR3,DNA
TRBJ2-3,many,NA,TRBV7-6,CASSSATAAWSDTQYF,TGTGCCAGCAGCTCTGCCACCGCAGCGTGGTCCGATACGCAGTATTTT
TRBJ2-6,few,TRBD2,TRBV15,CATSRDRLGLAGVGANVLTF,TGTGCCACCAGCAGAGATCGGTTAGGACTAGCGGGAGTTGGGGCCAACGTCCTGACTTTC
TRBJ2-7,many,TRBD2,TRBV29-1,CSVEDPASGSYEQYF,TGCAGCGTTGAAGATCCCGCTAGCGGTTCCTACGAGCAGTACTTC
TRBJ2-3,few,TRBD2,TRBV29-1,CSVGKGGLAPTDTQYF,TGCAGCGTTGGCAAGGGAGGACTAGCGCCCACAGATACGCAGTATTTT
TRBJ2-2,few,TRBD1,TRBV20-1,CSATTGWRTGELFF,TGCAGTGCTACGACAGGGTGGAGAACCGGGGAGCTGTTTTTT
TRBJ1-1,few,TRBD1,TRBV19,CASRDRGFTEAFF,TGTGCCAGCCGGGACAGGGGGTTCACTGAAGCTTTCTTT
TRBJ2-1,few,NA,TRBV11-3,CASSLRGRKDNEQFF,TGTGCCAGCAGCTTACGGGGTAGGAAGGACAATGAGCAGTTCTTC
TRBJ2-7,NA,TRBD1,TRBV7-6,CASSLGPTGDSYEQYF,TGTGCCAGCAGCTTAGGACCCACAGGGGACTCCTACGAGCAGTACTTC
TRBJ2-7,NA,NA,TRBV5-5,CASSPTMGVEQYF,TGTGCCAGCAGCCCAACCATGGGGGTCGAGCAGTACTTC
TRBJ2-1,few,NA,TRBV6-5,CASSYSRAANEQFF,TGTGCCAGCAGTTACTCGCGGGCAGCCAATGAGCAGTTCTTC
TRBJ1-4,NA,TRBD1,TRBV11-1,CASSLSSGQGGFATNEKLFF,TGTGCCAGCAGCTTATCCTCCGGACAGGGGGGATTTGCAACTAATGAAAAACTGTTTTTT
TRBJ2-5,NA,NA,TRBV29-1,CSVPLLGETQYF,TGCAGCGTTCCGCTCCTGGGAGAGACCCAGTACTTC
TRBJ2-1,few,NA,TRBV5-1,CASSLVDRYDNEQFF,TGCGCCAGCAGCTTGGTCGACAGGTATGACAATGAGCAGTTCTTC
TRBJ2-3,few,NA,TRBV2,CASSQPGYTDTQYF,TGTGCCAGCAGTCAGCCGGGGTACACAGATACGCAGTATTTT
TRBJ2-3,NA,NA,TRBV20-1,CSASGPRTDTQYF,TGCAGTGCTAGTGGGCCTCGCACAGATACGCAGTATTTT
TRBJ1-2,few,NA,TRBV4-2,CASSQDPGTPGGLYGYTF,TGTGCCAGCAGCCAAGATCCGGGGACTCCGGGGGGGCTCTATGGCTACACCTTC
TRBJ1-5,NA,NA,TRBV20-1,CSASPDRILVARQPQHF,TGCAGTGCTAGTCCCGACAGAATTCTGGTCGCACGGCAGCCCCAGCATTTT
TRBJ2-5,few,TRBD2,TRBV7-8,CASSLWREGPQETQYF,TGTGCCAGCAGCTTGTGGCGGGAGGGCCCCCAAGAGACCCAGTACTTC
TRBJ1-6,NA,NA,TRBV5-1,CASSWDEATAVPNSYNSPLHF,TGCGCCAGCAGCTGGGATGAGGCGACCGCGGTCCCCAACTCCTATAATTCACCCCTCCACTTT
TRBJ1-1,NA,NA,TRBV11-2,CASSLVGGDHTEAFF,TGTGCCAGCAGCTTAGTAGGGGGGGACCACACTGAAGCTTTCTTT
TRBJ1-1,few,NA,TRBV24-1,CATSELRTENTEAFF,TGTGCCACCAGTGAACTTCGGACGGAGAACACTGAAGCTTTCTTT
TRBJ2-1,few,NA,TRBV4-2,CASSQDLGDWDNEQFF,TGTGCCAGCAGCCAAGATTTGGGAGACTGGGACAATGAGCAGTTCTTC
TRBJ1-6,NA,TRBD1,TRBV5-1,CASSLAGGQRNSPLHF,TGCGCCAGCAGCTTGGCTGGGGGACAGAGGAATTCACCCCTCCACTTT